Sequencing of this T cell receptor beta chain was carried out in a study of T cells after yellow fever vaccination. Remarks on this clonotype: Its antigen is currently unknown.

Production of TCR cDNA was by 5'RACE template switching, which also added a universal primer site and UMIs. TCRdb used MiXCR to reprocess the 5' RACE reads, holding one entry per CDR3 protein. The sample yields 500,000 to 650,000 distinct CDR3 sequences, about 13% seen once. The CDR3 length is 16 residues. V was shortened by 1 base and J by 0 bases, with 11 bases between the two germline ends. CDR1 is SGHRS, CDR2 YFSETQ, per germline. Study observations and caveats: The presence of abundant clonotypes contaminating from the bulk population was possible in FACS-sorted repertoires. A small share of clonotypes appeared in both CD4 and CD8 compartments.

The sequencing here drew on PBMCs, taken on the day of the yellow fever booster vaccination. The V call is TRBV5-1, the J call TRBJ2-4, with D tentatively TRBD2 (6 bases). The TCR originated in a man aged 30-40 years who received the YFV17D yellow fever vaccine. This chain's CDR3 is CASSLTGRVAKNIQYF. The CDR3 nucleotides are TGCGCCAGCAGCTTGACCGGGAGAGTAGCCAAAAACATTCAGTACTTC.